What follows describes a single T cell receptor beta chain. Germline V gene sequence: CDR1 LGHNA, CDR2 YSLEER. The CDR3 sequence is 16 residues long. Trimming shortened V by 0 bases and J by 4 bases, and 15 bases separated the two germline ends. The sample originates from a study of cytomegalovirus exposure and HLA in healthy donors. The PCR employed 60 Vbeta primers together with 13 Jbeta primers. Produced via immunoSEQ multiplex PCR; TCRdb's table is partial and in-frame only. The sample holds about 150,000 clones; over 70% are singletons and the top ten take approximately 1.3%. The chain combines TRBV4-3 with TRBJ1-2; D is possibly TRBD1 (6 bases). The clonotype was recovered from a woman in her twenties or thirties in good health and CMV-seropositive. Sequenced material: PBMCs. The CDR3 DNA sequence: TGCGCCAGCAGCCAAGATCGGGCAGGGGACCTCTATGGCTACACCTTC. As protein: CASSQDRAGDLYGYTF.